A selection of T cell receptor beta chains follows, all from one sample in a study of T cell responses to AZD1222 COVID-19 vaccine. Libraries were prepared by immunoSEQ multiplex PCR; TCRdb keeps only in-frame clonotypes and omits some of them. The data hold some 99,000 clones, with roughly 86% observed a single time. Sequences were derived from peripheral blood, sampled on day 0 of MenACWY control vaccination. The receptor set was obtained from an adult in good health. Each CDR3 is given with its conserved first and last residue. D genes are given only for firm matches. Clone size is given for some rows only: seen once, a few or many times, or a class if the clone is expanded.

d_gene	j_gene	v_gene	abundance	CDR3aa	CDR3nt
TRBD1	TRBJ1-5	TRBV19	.	CASTPGQGNSNQPQHF	TGTGCCAGTACCCCCGGACAGGGGAATAGCAATCAGCCCCAGCATTTT
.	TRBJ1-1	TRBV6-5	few	CASSYSGEAFF	TGTGCCAGCAGTTACTCGGGAGAAGCTTTCTTT
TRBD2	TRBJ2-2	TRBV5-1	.	CASSRLSGGTGELFF	TGCGCCAGCAGCCGTCTCTCCGGGGGGACCGGGGAGCTGTTTTTT
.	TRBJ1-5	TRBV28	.	CASSLIPGRQPQHF	TGTGCCAGCAGTTTGATCCCAGGGAGGCAGCCCCAGCATTTT
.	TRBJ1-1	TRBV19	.	CASSIRPGTEAFF	TGTGCCAGTAGTATTAGACCCGGGACTGAAGCTTTCTTT
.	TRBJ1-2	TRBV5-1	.	CASSYRTYGYTF	TGCGCCAGCAGCTACCGGACCTATGGCTACACCTTC
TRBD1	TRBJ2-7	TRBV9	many	CASSPRGGTGVSYEQYF	TGTGCCAGCAGCCCGAGGGGGGGGACAGGGGTCTCCTACGAGCAGTACTTC
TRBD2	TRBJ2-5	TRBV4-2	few	CASSQSTSGGAETQYF	TGTGCCAGCAGCCAATCGACTAGCGGGGGGGCAGAGACCCAGTACTTC
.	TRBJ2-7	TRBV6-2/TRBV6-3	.	CASSSPSTGDEQYF	TGTGCCAGCAGTAGCCCATCGACAGGAGACGAGCAGTACTTC
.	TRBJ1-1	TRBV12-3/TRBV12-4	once	CASSTGFRTFF	TGTGCCAGCAGTACAGGGTTTCGAACTTTCTTT
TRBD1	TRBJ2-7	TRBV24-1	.	CATSEGTENYEQYF	TGTGCCACCAGTGAAGGGACAGAGAACTACGAGCAGTACTTC
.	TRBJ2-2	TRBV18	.	CASSPRNVGELFF	TGTGCCAGCTCACCACGGAATGTCGGGGAGCTGTTTTTT
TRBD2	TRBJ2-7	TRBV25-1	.	CASSETSGFYEQYF	TGTGCCAGCAGTGAGACTAGCGGTTTCTACGAGCAGTACTTC
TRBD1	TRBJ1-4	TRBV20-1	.	CSASPSGGGREKLFF	TGCAGTGCTAGTCCATCGGGAGGGGGCCGGGAAAAACTGTTTTTT
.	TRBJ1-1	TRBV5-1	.	CASHGGVGTEAFF	TGCGCCAGCCACGGTGGGGTAGGCACTGAAGCTTTCTTT
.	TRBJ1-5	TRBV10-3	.	CAISADSLSNQPQHF	TGTGCCATCAGTGCGGACAGCCTAAGCAATCAGCCCCAGCATTTT
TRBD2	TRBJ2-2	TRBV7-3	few	CASSPRLASGNDTGELFF	TGTGCCAGCAGCCCCCGGCTGGCGAGCGGGAATGACACCGGGGAGCTGTTTTTT
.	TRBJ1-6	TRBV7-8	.	CASSLVRNSPLHF	TGTGCCAGCAGCTTAGTACGGAATTCACCCCTCCACTTT
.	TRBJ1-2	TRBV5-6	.	CASSLGREEANYGYTF	TGTGCCAGCAGCTTAGGACGGGAGGAGGCTAACTATGGCTACACCTTC
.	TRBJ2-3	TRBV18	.	CASSPTVSGSGTDTQYF	TGTGCCAGCTCACCCACGGTCTCCGGGAGCGGCACAGATACGCAGTATTTT
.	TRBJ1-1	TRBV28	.	CASSFTDWNTEAFF	TGTGCCAGCAGTTTTACGGACTGGAACACTGAAGCTTTCTTT
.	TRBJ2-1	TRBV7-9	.	CASSLAQGGDGEQFF	TGTGCCAGCAGCTTAGCGCAAGGAGGGGATGGGGAGCAGTTCTTC
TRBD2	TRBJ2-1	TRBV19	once	CASSIDPPSGSDNNEQFF	TGTGCCAGTAGTATAGACCCACCAAGCGGGAGCGATAACAATGAGCAGTTCTTC
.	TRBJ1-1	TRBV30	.	CAWRGLRNTEAFF	TGTGCCTGGAGGGGACTTAGGAACACTGAAGCTTTCTTT
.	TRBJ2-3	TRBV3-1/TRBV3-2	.	CASSPTGSDTQYF	TGTGCCAGCAGCCCAACCGGGTCAGATACGCAGTATTTT
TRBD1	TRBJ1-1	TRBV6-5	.	CASSSGTGGDTEAFF	TGTGCCAGCAGTTCCGGGACAGGGGGCGATACTGAAGCTTTCTTT
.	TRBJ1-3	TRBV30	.	CAWGGDSGNTIYF	TGTGCCTGGGGAGGGGATTCTGGAAACACCATATATTTT
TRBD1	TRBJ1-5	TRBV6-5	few	CASIGTDFNQPQHF	TGTGCCAGCATCGGGACAGACTTCAATCAGCCCCAGCATTTT
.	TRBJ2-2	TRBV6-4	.	CASRGTGELFF	TGTGCCAGCAGAGGCACCGGGGAGCTGTTTTTT
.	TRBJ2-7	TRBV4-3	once	CASSQDLGGYEQYF	TGCGCCAGCAGCCAAGACTTAGGTGGCTACGAGCAGTACTTC
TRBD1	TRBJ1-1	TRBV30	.	CAWSPGGLVNTEAFF	TGTGCCTGGAGTCCAGGGGGATTAGTGAACACTGAAGCTTTCTTT
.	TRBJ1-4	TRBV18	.	CASSQMTGTNEKLFF	TGTGCCAGCTCACAAATGACAGGAACTAATGAAAAACTGTTTTTT